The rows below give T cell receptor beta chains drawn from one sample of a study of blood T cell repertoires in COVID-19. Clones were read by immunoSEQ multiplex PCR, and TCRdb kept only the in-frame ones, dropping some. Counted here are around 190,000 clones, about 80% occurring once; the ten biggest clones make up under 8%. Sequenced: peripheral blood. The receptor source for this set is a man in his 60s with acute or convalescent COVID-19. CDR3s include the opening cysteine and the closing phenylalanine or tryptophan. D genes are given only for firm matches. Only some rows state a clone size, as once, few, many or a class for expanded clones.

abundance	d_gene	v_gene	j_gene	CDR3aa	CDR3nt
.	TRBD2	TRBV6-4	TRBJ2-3	CASSDTGGVTDTQYF	TGTGCCAGCAGTGATACGGGGGGGGTCACAGATACGCAGTATTTT
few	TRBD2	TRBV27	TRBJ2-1	CASSLSAGGPNEQFF	TGTGCCAGCAGTTTGAGTGCGGGAGGGCCCAATGAGCAGTTCTTC
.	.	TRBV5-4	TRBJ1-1	CASGQSTGHTEAFF	TGTGCCAGCGGCCAATCCACAGGGCACACTGAAGCTTTCTTT
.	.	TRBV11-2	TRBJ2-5	CASGKWGEETQYF	TGTGCCAGCGGAAAATGGGGGGAAGAGACCCAGTACTTC
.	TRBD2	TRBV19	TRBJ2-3	CASSKWEGRIDTQYF	TGTGCCAGTAGTAAGTGGGAGGGCCGTATAGATACGCAGTATTTT
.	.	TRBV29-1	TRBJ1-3	CSVDQGASGNTIYF	TGCAGCGTTGATCAAGGGGCATCCGGAAACACCATATATTTT
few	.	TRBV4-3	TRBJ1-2	CASSPEIGGGYGYTF	TGCGCCAGCAGCCCCGAGATAGGCGGGGGCTATGGCTACACCTTC
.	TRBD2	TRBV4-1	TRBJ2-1	CASSQASGGAYNEQFF	TGCGCCAGCAGCCAGGCGAGCGGGGGGGCTTACAATGAGCAGTTCTTC
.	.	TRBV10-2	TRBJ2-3	CASRTGTDTQYF	TGCGCCAGCAGAACAGGGACAGATACGCAGTATTTT
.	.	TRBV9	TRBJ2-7	CASSADMSSYEQYF	TGTGCCAGCAGCGCCGACATGAGCTCCTACGAGCAGTACTTC
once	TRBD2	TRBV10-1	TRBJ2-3	CASSDLAGVGQDTQYF	TGCGCCAGCAGTGACCTAGCGGGAGTTGGTCAAGATACGCAGTATTTT
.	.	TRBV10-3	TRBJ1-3	CAISEGASGNTIYF	TGTGCCATCAGTGAGGGGGCTTCTGGAAACACCATATATTTT
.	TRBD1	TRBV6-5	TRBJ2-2	CASSGQASGELFF	TGTGCCAGCAGCGGACAGGCTAGCGGGGAGCTGTTTTTT
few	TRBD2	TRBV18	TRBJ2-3	CASSPPNLPQTSGGAYRQYF	TGTGCCAGCTCACCACCGAACCTGCCTCAAACTAGCGGGGGGGCTTATCGGCAGTATTTT
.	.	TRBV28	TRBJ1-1	CASRAGRMNTEAFF	TGTGCCAGCAGAGCGGGACGCATGAACACTGAAGCTTTCTTT
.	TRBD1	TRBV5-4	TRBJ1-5	CASSLGGTDNQPQHF	TGTGCCAGCAGCTTGGGGGGGACAGACAATCAGCCCCAGCATTTT
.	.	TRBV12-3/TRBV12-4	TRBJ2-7	CASSLNRESEQYF	TGTGCCAGCAGTTTAAACAGGGAAAGCGAGCAGTACTTC
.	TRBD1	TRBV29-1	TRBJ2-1	CSVDKPGQGRTEQFF	TGCAGCGTTGACAAACCGGGACAGGGGAGGACTGAGCAGTTCTTC
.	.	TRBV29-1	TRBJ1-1	CSVGSGWGMNTEAFF	TGCAGCGTTGGTTCGGGGTGGGGAATGAACACTGAAGCTTTCTTT
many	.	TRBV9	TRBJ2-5	CASSVGGDVETQYF	TGTGCCAGCAGCGTAGGCGGCGACGTAGAGACCCAGTACTTC
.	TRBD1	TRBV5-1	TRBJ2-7	CASTLGDRAPQYF	TGCGCCAGCACCTTGGGGGACAGGGCCCCGCAGTACTTC
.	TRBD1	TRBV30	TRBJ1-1	CAWSLGGTPEAFF	TGTGCCTGGAGTTTAGGGGGCACCCCTGAAGCTTTCTTT
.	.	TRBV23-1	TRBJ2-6	CASSPEGGQAYSGANVLTF	TGCGCCAGCAGTCCAGAGGGTGGGCAGGCCTACTCTGGGGCCAACGTCCTGACTTTC
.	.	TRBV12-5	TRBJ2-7	CASGLGRGREQYF	TGTGCTAGTGGTTTGGGGAGGGGCCGCGAGCAGTACTTC
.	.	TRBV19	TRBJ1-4	CASMDGGVGEKLFF	TGTGCCAGTATGGATGGAGGGGTAGGAGAAAAACTGTTTTTT
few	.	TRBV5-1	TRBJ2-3	CASSPSTDTQYF	TGCGCCAGCAGCCCTAGCACAGATACGCAGTATTTT
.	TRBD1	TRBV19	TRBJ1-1	CASGQDGTGSLLAEAFF	TGTGCCAGTGGCCAGGACGGGACAGGATCGCTTTTAGCTGAAGCTTTCTTT
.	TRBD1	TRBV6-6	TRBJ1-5	CASSPPGQGTSNQPQHF	TGTGCCAGCAGTCCTCCGGGACAGGGGACCTCCAATCAGCCCCAGCATTTT
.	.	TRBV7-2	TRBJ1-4	CASSLAPGMTDRNEKLFF	TGTGCCAGCAGCTTAGCGCCAGGAATGACGGATCGTAATGAAAAACTGTTTTTT
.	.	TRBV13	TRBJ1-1	CASSHGQIRTEAFF	TGTGCCAGCAGCCACGGACAGATTCGCACTGAAGCTTTCTTT
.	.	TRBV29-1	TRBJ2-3	CSAHRDSTDTQYF	TGCAGCGCCCACAGGGATAGCACAGATACGCAGTATTTT
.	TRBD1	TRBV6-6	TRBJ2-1	CASSPTPPGTGGEQFF	TGTGCCAGCAGTCCCACTCCTCCCGGGACAGGGGGCGAGCAGTTCTTC
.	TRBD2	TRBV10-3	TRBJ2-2	CAISESLADPNTGELFF	TGTGCCATCAGTGAATCACTAGCGGACCCGAACACCGGGGAGCTGTTTTTT
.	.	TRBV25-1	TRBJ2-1	CASGANGGVVNEQFF	TGTGCCAGCGGCGCGAACGGGGGAGTTGTCAATGAGCAGTTCTTC
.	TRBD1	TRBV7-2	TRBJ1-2	CASSVTGDPNNYGYTF	TGTGCCAGCAGCGTGACAGGGGACCCGAATAACTATGGCTACACCTTC
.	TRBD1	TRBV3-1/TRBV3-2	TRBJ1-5	CASSQDLGQGPQHF	TGTGCCAGCAGCCAAGATTTGGGACAGGGACCCCAGCATTTT
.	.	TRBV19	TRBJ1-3	CASREGAGNTIYF	TGTGCCAGTAGAGAGGGGGCTGGAAACACCATATATTTT
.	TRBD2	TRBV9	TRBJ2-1	CASSVPAGNEQFF	TGTGCCAGCAGCGTACCAGCGGGAAATGAGCAGTTCTTC
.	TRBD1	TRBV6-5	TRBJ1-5	CASSSSGTGGQPQHF	TGTGCCAGCAGTTCCTCCGGGACAGGGGGTCAGCCCCAGCATTTT
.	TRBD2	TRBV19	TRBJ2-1	CASSSSGRAYNEQFF	TGTGCCAGTAGTTCTAGCGGGAGGGCTTACAATGAGCAGTTCTTC
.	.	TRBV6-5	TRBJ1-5	CASRGGLGNQPQHF	TGTGCCAGCAGAGGGGGTTTGGGCAATCAGCCCCAGCATTTT
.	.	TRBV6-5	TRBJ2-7	CASSTVSSYEQYF	TGTGCCAGCAGTACAGTAAGCTCCTACGAGCAGTACTTC
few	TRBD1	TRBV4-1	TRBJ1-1	CASSQVLGQAQIGTEAFF	TGCGCCAGCAGCCAAGTCTTGGGACAGGCCCAAATTGGCACTGAAGCTTTCTTT
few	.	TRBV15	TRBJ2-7	CATSRESVDSSYEQYF	TGTGCCACCAGCAGAGAATCGGTGGACAGCTCCTACGAGCAGTACTTC
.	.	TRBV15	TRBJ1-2	CATSRDRFREYGYTF	TGTGCCACCAGCAGAGATCGTTTTCGAGAGTATGGCTACACCTTC
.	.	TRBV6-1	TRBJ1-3	CASSAGFWTSLRSGNTIYF	TGTGCCAGCAGTGCGGGGTTCTGGACTTCTCTCCGCTCTGGAAACACCATATATTTT
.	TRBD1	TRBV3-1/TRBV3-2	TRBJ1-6	CASSQVGTDLGSPLHF	TGTGCCAGCAGCCAAGTGGGGACAGACCTCGGTTCACCCCTCCACTTT
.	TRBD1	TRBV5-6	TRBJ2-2	CASSGTGPHTGELFF	TGTGCCAGCAGCGGGACAGGGCCGCACACCGGGGAGCTGTTTTTT
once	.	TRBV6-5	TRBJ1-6	CASSKAAGVSPLHF	TGTGCCAGCAGCAAAGCCGCAGGGGTTTCACCCCTCCACTTT
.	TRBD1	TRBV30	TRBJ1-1	CACNRDRGDTEAFF	TGTGCCTGCAACAGGGACAGGGGCGACACTGAAGCTTTCTTT
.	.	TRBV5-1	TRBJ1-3	CASSPESGNTIYF	TGCGCCAGCAGCCCGGAGTCTGGAAACACCATATATTTT
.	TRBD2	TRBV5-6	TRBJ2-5	CASSLAGTSGVQRMETQYF	TGTGCCAGCAGCTTGGCCGGGACTAGCGGGGTACAAAGAATGGAGACCCAGTACTTC
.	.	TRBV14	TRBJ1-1	CASSRQGLSEAFF	TGTGCCAGCAGCAGGCAGGGCCTTAGCGAAGCTTTCTTT
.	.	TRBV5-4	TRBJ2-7	CASSLNYYEQYF	TGTGCCAGCAGCTTGAATTACTACGAGCAGTACTTC
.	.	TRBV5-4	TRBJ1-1	CASSLTGNTEAFF	TGTGCCAGCAGCCTAACTGGGAACACTGAAGCTTTCTTT
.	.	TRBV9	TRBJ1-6	CASSVGGRVGSPLHF	TGTGCCAGCAGCGTCGGGGGACGGGTAGGTTCACCCCTCCACTTT
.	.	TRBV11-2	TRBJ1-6	CASSWGVSYNSPLHF	TGTGCCAGCAGCTGGGGGGTCTCCTATAATTCACCCCTCCACTTT
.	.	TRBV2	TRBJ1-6	CASSEYRDPLNSPLHF	TGTGCCAGCAGTGAGTACCGGGATCCGCTTAATTCACCCCTCCACTTT
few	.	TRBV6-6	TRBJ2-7	CASSPRALSYEQYF	TGTGCCAGCAGTCCCAGGGCCCTCTCCTACGAGCAGTACTTC
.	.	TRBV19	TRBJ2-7	CASSIAQTGIYEQYF	TGTGCCAGTAGTATAGCCCAGACGGGGATTTACGAGCAGTACTTC